These 14 T cell receptor beta chains came from one sample sequenced in a study of shared clonotypes between healthy human individuals. Clones were sequenced by immunoSEQ multiplex PCR, and TCRdb holds only the in-frame ones, with some missing. The table has about 980,000 clones, 76% seen once. The sequenced sample was memory CD4+ T cells sorted from blood. Specified subset: CD45RA-negative fraction. These receptors were taken from a man aged 18 to 29 in good health.

This rearrangement joins TRBV7-9 to TRBJ2-5; perhaps TRBD1 as D (5 bases). Per the germline V gene, CDR1 is SEHNR and CDR2 is FQNEAQ (reference sequence). The CDR3 extends over 16 amino acids. Trimming took 7 bases from V and 5 from J, leaving 23 bases between them. In DNA form, the CDR3 reads TGTGCCAGCACCTTCGCCGGTCGGGCCTCAGGGGAGACCCAGTACTTC. This sequence encodes CASTFAGRASGETQYF.

V and J are TRBV28 and TRBJ1-6; D gene unclear. The V end was cut by 5 bases, the J end by 10 bases, with 15 bases between. CDR3 size: 14 residues. The germline V gene encodes CDR1 MDHEN and CDR2 SYDVKM. DNA for the CDR3: TGTGCCAGCAGTCAGACTTCACTGGGGTCACCCCTCCACTTT. Translated: CASSQTSLGSPLHF.

This chain connects TRBV6-5 to TRBJ2-5, with D tentatively TRBD2 (5 bases). The CDR3 runs 15 residues. V lost 6 bases to trimming and J lost 1 base, with 15 bases between them. Germline-derived CDR1 and CDR2 are MNHEY and SVGAGI. The CDR3 here is CASRMFGGGQETQYF. CDR3 coding DNA: TGTGCCAGCAGGATGTTCGGCGGAGGCCAAGAGACCCAGTACTTC.

The chain links TRBV2 to TRBJ2-1; TRBD2 aligns across 13 bases. The V and J ends lost 6 bases and 0 bases, in that order; junction bases with no gene match: 5. The germline gives CDR1 SNHLY, CDR2 FYNNEI. The CDR3 runs to 17 residues. The CDR3 region is CASREGLAGFSYNEQFF. The CDR3, as DNA: TGTGCCAGCAGGGAGGGACTAGCGGGATTCTCCTACAATGAGCAGTTCTTC. The full variable domain, rest sourced from reference TRBV2 and TRBJ2-1, is EPEVTQTPSHQVTQMGQEVILRCVPISNHLYFYWYRQILGQKVEFLVSFYNNEISEKSEIFDDQFSVERPDGSNFTLKIRSTKLEDSAMYFCASREGLAGFSYNEQFFGPGTRLTVL.

CDR3 nucleotides: TGTGCCAGCACCCCACTAGCGGGAGGCCAAGAGACCCAGTACTTC. This gives the protein CASTPLAGGQETQYF. The chain combines TRBV25-1 with TRBJ2-5, with 12 bases that match TRBD2. CDR1 and CDR2 (germline): MGHDK, SYGVNS. V gave up 7 bases and J gave up 1 base; unmatched junction bases: 4. The CDR3 is 15 residues long.

The V and J genes are TRBV14 and TRBJ2-7; 9 bases are shared with TRBD1. Germline CDR1 SGHDN, CDR2 FVKESK. This CDR3 is 14 amino acids long. V gave up 5 bases and J gave up 7 bases; unmatched junction bases: 9. The CDR3 sequence: CASSWDREGGEQYF. CDR3 nucleotides: TGTGCCAGCAGCTGGGACAGGGAAGGAGGGGAGCAGTACTTC. Combining the CDR3 with reference TRBV14 and TRBJ2-7 gives the whole variable domain EAGVTQFPSHSVIEKGQTVTLRCDPISGHDNLYWYRRVMGKEIKFLLHFVKESKQDESGMPNNRFLAERTGGTYSTLKVQPAELEDSGVYFCASSWDREGGEQYFGPGTRLTVT.

The chain has TRBV2 and TRBJ1-2; 10 bases are a match to TRBD1. The CDR3 consists of 15 residues. In germline, CDR1 is SNHLY, CDR2 FYNNEI. Trimming removed 4 bases from V and 8 bases from J; junction bases left unmatched: 10. The DNA for the CDR3 is TGTGCCAGCAGTGGTGGTCGGGACAGGGGATCGGGCTACACCTTC. Translation: CASSGGRDRGSGYTF.

CDR3 coding DNA: TGTGCCAGTAGTATAGCGTCGGCTCTTGGAGCTTTCTTT. The encoded protein is CASSIASALGAFF. The rearrangement links TRBV19 to TRBJ1-1; D uncertain. The V end was cut by 1 base, the J end by 10 bases, with 13 bases between. Germline V gene data show CDR1 as LNHDA and CDR2 as SQIVND (reference sequence). The CDR3 covers 13 residues.

There are a few counts of this clone. The rearrangement joins TRBV10-3 to TRBJ2-7; D gene unclear. The CDR3 runs 12 residues. Germline V gene lookup returns CDR1 ENHRY and CDR2 SYGVKD. The germline V and J ends were trimmed by 6 bases and 7 bases, with 13 bases remaining between them. CDR3 sequence reads: CAIRDPMGEQYF. Written as DNA, the CDR3 is TGTGCCATCAGGGACCCCATGGGGGAGCAGTACTTC.

This clone was picked up one time. The chain couples TRBV6-1 to TRBJ1-1; 8 nucleotides align to TRBD1. The CDR3 loop spans 14 amino acids. V was clipped by 4 bases and J by 5 bases; unmatched bases: 6. CDR1 MNHNS and CDR2 SASEGT come from the germline V gene. CDR3 loop: CASSVVQGGTEAFF. The CDR3 DNA follows: TGTGCCAGCAGTGTTGTACAGGGGGGGACTGAAGCTTTCTTT.

A single count supports this clone. CDR3 DNA: TGTGCCAGTAGTATCCCCTCTAGACAGCAAGAGACCCAGTACTTC. Its protein is CASSIPSRQQETQYF. This chain connects TRBV19 to TRBJ2-5; the D gene is possibly TRBD1 (5 bases). This CDR3 comprises 15 residues. CDR1 LNHDA and CDR2 SQIVND come from the germline V gene (reference sequence). Trimming took 3 bases from V and 2 from J, leaving 13 bases between them.

The rearrangement links TRBV6-6 to TRBJ1-1; D is possibly TRBD1 (6 bases). Trimming pared 4 bases from V and 7 bases from J, leaving 13 bases between. Germline V gene lookup returns CDR1 MNHNY and CDR2 SVGAGI (reference sequence). The CDR3 totals 13 residues. CDR3 in amino acids: CASSWTRGFEAFF. CDR3 nucleotide sequence: TGTGCCAGCAGTTGGACTAGGGGGTTTGAAGCTTTCTTT.

CDR3 protein: CASSVAPGQRETQYF. The CDR3 DNA reads as TGTGCCAGCAGCGTAGCACCAGGGCAGCGAGAGACCCAGTACTTC. This sequence joins TRBV9 and TRBJ2-5; possibly TRBD1 for D (5 bases). The CDR3 has 15 amino acids. Trimming shortened V by 0 bases and J by 4 bases, and 13 bases separated the two germline ends. Germline values: CDR1 SGDLS, CDR2 YYNGEE.

The rearrangement uses TRBV5-1 and TRBJ1-1; no firm D call. This CDR3 spans 16 amino acids. V lost 4 bases and J lost 0, with 16 bases in between. Germline lookup yields CDR1 SGHRS and CDR2 YFSETQ. CDR3 residues: CASSTVTLAMNTEAFF. The CDR3 DNA reads as TGCGCCAGCAGCACGGTGACCTTGGCCATGAACACTGAAGCTTTCTTT.